The present T cell receptor (beta chain) was sequenced within a study of identical twins. General study points: Out-of-frame beta sequences exhibited a weaker degree of excess twin sharing.

This clonotype appeared a few times. The antigen remains unidentified. With template switching, a universal primer site was added, and the cDNA carried unique molecular identifiers. A single record per CDR3 protein comes from TCRdb applying MiXCR to the 5' RACE reads. In the table there are some 900,000 distinct CDR3 sequences, roughly an eighth of which are singletons. The CDR3 runs to 14 residues. Looked up from germline, CDR1 is LNHDA and CDR2 is SQIVND (reference sequence). V shed 6 bases and J shed 6 bases, with 15 bases lying between them. The sample was also linked to a second study, of yellow fever vaccine responses in identical twins.

Sample: PBMCs. The receptor was derived from a woman aged 18 to 35 in good health. V gene TRBV19 combines with J gene TRBJ2-1; either TRBD1 or TRBD2 may supply D (5 bases each). The DNA for the CDR3 is TGTGCCAGTAGGACGGGGCAATCGGGCAATGAGCAGTTCTTC. Protein sequence: CASRTGQSGNEQFF.